This T cell receptor (beta chain) stems from a study of CD8 T cells in Susac syndrome. RNA amounts of roughly 0.45 to 1 ug underwent reverse transcription with random hexamers. Amplification of the TCR beta CDR3 was carried out by immunoSEQ multiplex PCR, which spanned a total of 54 Vbeta and 13 Jbeta segments. TCRdb used MiXCR to reprocess the immunoSEQ multiplex PCR reads, holding one entry per CDR3 protein. The repertoire holds approximately 90,000 distinct CDR3 sequences, with 85% to 95% as singletons. Peripheral blood CD8+ and CD4+ T cells were profiled by TCR beta sequencing. Germline CDR1 reads MNHNS; CDR2 reads SASEGT. Trimming pared 3 bases from V and 6 bases from J, leaving 15 bases between. CDR3 length: 15 residues.

This TCR came from a human donor in good health. V usage is TRBV6-1 and J usage is TRBJ1-5, with D perhaps TRBD1 (6 bases). The sample consisted of CD8+ T cells from PBMCs. The DNA for the CDR3 is TGTGCCAGCAGTGATACGGGGGCCCCCAGTCAGCCCCAGCATTTT. Amino acid sequence: CASSDTGAPSQPQHF.